The clone carrying this T cell receptor beta chain came up a few times. Antigen specificity is unknown. This record belongs to a study of CD8 T cells in ankylosing spondylitis. Findings of the study overall: It appeared that ankylosing spondylitis blood was characterized by a TCR beta motif of several highly homologous variants. Prior literature has documented some motif variants in synovial fluid and blood from reactive arthritis. Disease-linked clones reportedly concentrated significantly in matched ankylosing spondylitis synovial fluid.

Quantitative 5'-RACE was performed with molecular barcodes, and it yielded the TCR beta libraries. TCRdb reanalysed the 5' RACE reads using MiXCR and keeps one entry per CDR3 protein. Of just over 300,000 distinct CDR3 sequences listed, roughly 20% are singletons. This CDR3 comprises 20 residues. The V and J ends lost 5 bases and 3 bases respectively, with 29 bases between them. Source material: blood, either unsorted or a sorted T cell fraction (not recorded which). The TCR comes from a female donor with ankylosing spondylitis or in good health (not recorded which). The rearrangement uses TRBV12-3 or TRBV12-4 and TRBJ2-1; D is uncertain. In DNA, the CDR3 is TGTGCCAGCAGTAGGCCAAATAAGAACTCGGTCCCGCCGAACTACAATGAGCAGTTCTTC. Protein sequence: CASSRPNKNSVPPNYNEQFF.